One sample yielded the 23 T cell receptor beta chains listed below, sequenced in a study of blood T cell repertoires in COVID-19. This table comes from immunoSEQ multiplex PCR, and its TCRdb copy is limited to in-frame clones, with some not included. The sample has around 44,000 clones; around 82% are singletons. The specimen sequenced was peripheral blood. The receptor set was obtained from a man aged 40-49 years with active or convalescent COVID-19.

This chain links TRBV6-5 with TRBJ2-1; weak D call: TRBD2 (6 bases). Germline V gene data show CDR1 as MNHEY and CDR2 as SVGAGI. The CDR3 spans 15 residues. V shed 2 bases and J shed 6 bases, with 14 bases lying between them. Written as DNA, the CDR3 is TGTGCCAGCAGTTACGGCGGGGTCACCGTCAATGAGCAGTTCTTC. Translating it yields CASSYGGVTVNEQFF.

The chain joins TRBV5-1 to TRBJ1-3; D is ambiguous. Per the germline V gene, CDR1 is SGHRS and CDR2 is YFSETQ. The CDR3 length is 13 residues. V shed 0 bases and J shed 4 bases, with 5 bases lying between them. CDR3 region: CASSLGGGNTIYF. CDR3 DNA: TGCGCCAGCAGCTTGGGAGGGGGAAACACCATATATTTT.

The J gene is TRBJ2-3, the V gene TRBV20-1; no clear D gene. This CDR3 is built from 13 residues. Germline CDR1 and CDR2: DFQATT and SNEGSKA (reference sequence). Between the trimmed V and J ends, which lost 3 bases and 1 base, there was a span of 8 bases. The DNA of the CDR3 is TGCAGTGCTAGTGTAACGGGCACAGATACGCAGTATTTT. It is translated as CSASVTGTDTQYF.

This chain links TRBV6-2 or TRBV6-3 with TRBJ2-3; maybe TRBD2 (5 bases). Trimming removed 5 bases at V and 0 bases at J, with 12 bases between. The CDR3 contains 15 residues. Germline CDR1 MNHEY, CDR2 SVGEGT. CDR3 nucleotide sequence: TGTGCCAGCAGTCGAGTCGGGGAGAGCACAGATACGCAGTATTTT. It translates to CASSRVGESTDTQYF.

The V gene is TRBV24-1, the J gene TRBJ2-2, with 7 bases fitting TRBD2. CDR1 and CDR2 (germline): KGHDR, SFDVKD. The CDR3 loop spans 15 amino acids. V trimming: 5 bases; J trimming: 5 bases; junction bases outside the gene matches: 7. CDR3 amino acids: CATSAPTGGTGELFF. The CDR3 nucleotides read TGTGCCACCAGTGCACCGACGGGGGGTACCGGGGAGCTGTTTTTT.

The count of this clone is one. The CDR3 protein is CASSLTAGDYGYTF. CDR3 coding DNA: TGTGCCAGCAGCTTAACAGCAGGGGACTATGGCTACACCTTC. The V call is TRBV13, the J call TRBJ1-2; D perhaps matches TRBD1 (6 bases). In germline, CDR1 is PRHDT, CDR2 FYEKMQ (reference sequence). This CDR3 has 14 residues. V lost 2 bases to trimming and J lost 3 bases, with 10 bases between them.

This clone was picked up one time. The CDR3 DNA reads TGTGCCAGCAGCTCCACTCTTTCGGAGGGTCACGAGCAGTACTTC. It translates to CASSSTLSEGHEQYF. V usage is TRBV7-2 and J usage is TRBJ2-7, with D tentatively TRBD2 (6 bases). Per germline, CDR1 SGHTA and CDR2 FQGNSA. This CDR3 has 15 residues. V gave up 4 bases and J gave up 5 bases, with 18 bases separating them.

This chain uses TRBV10-3 with TRBJ2-1; 9 bases are a match to TRBD1. CDR1 is ENHRY, CDR2 SYGVKD, per germline. The CDR3 extends over 15 amino acids. V lost 2 bases, J lost 7 bases, and 6 bases stayed unmatched. The CDR3 sequence is CAISEGPGQGNEQFF. CDR3 sequence (DNA): TGTGCCATCAGTGAGGGGCCGGGACAGGGAAATGAGCAGTTCTTC.

V and J are TRBV2 and TRBJ1-5; 7 bases agree with TRBD1. Germline trimming cut 5 bases from V and 3 bases from J; bases unmatched to any gene: 7. The germline V gene encodes CDR1 SNHLY and CDR2 FYNNEI. The CDR3 loop spans 15 amino acids. The CDR3 is CASSPDRSSNQPQHF. The CDR3 DNA sequence: TGTGCCAGCAGTCCGGACAGGTCATCCAATCAGCCCCAGCATTTT.

The gene calls are TRBV27 and TRBJ2-2, with TRBD2 identical over 16 bases. Trimming took 4 bases from V and 6 from J; bases not matched to a gene: 8. Germline V gene sequence: CDR1 MNHEY, CDR2 SMNVEV (reference sequence). This CDR3 comprises 18 residues. The CDR3 loop is CASSSLPGTSGGAGELFF. CDR3 coding DNA: TGTGCCAGCAGTTCCCTCCCCGGGACTAGCGGGGGGGCCGGGGAGCTGTTTTTT.

This chain links TRBV3-1 (or the pseudogene TRBV3-2) with TRBJ2-2, with TRBD1 as a possible D gene (5 bases). The germline CDR1 and CDR2 sequences are LGHDT and YNNKEL (reference sequence). V was clipped by 5 bases and J by 6 bases, with 13 bases between them. This CDR3 has 14 residues. CDR3 region: CASSAQGGPGELFF. In nucleotides, the CDR3 is TGTGCCAGCAGCGCCCAGGGTGGCCCCGGGGAGCTGTTTTTT.

This chain uses TRBV6-2 or TRBV6-3 with TRBJ1-1; a weak D match, TRBD1 (5 bases). CDR3 length: 13 residues. Germline V gene lookup returns CDR1 MNHEY and CDR2 SVGEGT. V gave up 4 bases and J gave up 7 bases, with 13 bases separating them. The CDR3 bases are TGTGCCAGCAGTTGGGGCCTCTTCGGTGAAGCTTTCTTT. This encodes CASSWGLFGEAFF.

This sequence joins TRBV3-1 (or the pseudogene TRBV3-2) and TRBJ1-3; D gene unclear. Germline V gene sequence: CDR1 LGHDT, CDR2 YNNKEL (reference sequence). Trimming removed 1 base at V and 0 bases at J, with 7 bases between. The CDR3 covers 15 residues. CDR3 region: CASSQGSHSGNTIYF. In DNA form, the CDR3 reads TGTGCCAGCAGCCAAGGGAGTCACTCTGGAAACACCATATATTTT.

J is TRBJ1-4 and V is TRBV28; D unresolved. The CDR3 has 13 residues. Between the trimmed V and J ends, which lost 5 bases and 6 bases, there was a span of 10 bases. Germline loops: CDR1 MDHEN, CDR2 SYDVKM. The CDR3 reads CASSPPNDEKLFF. The CDR3 bases are TGTGCCAGCAGTCCACCTAATGATGAAAAACTGTTTTTT.

The rearrangement uses TRBV27 and TRBJ1-4; the D gene is possibly TRBD1 (6 bases). The CDR3 runs to 14 residues. The V end was cut by 3 bases, the J end by 4 bases, with 9 bases between. Germline-derived CDR1 and CDR2 are MNHEY and SMNVEV (reference sequence). The CDR3 region is CASSLIGGNEKLFF. CDR3 DNA sequence: TGTGCCAGCAGTTTGATAGGGGGTAATGAAAAACTGTTTTTT.

The chain carries TRBV9 and TRBJ1-3; possible D gene TRBD1, 6 bases. Looked up from germline, CDR1 is SGDLS and CDR2 is YYNGEE. CDR3 length equals 16 residues. Trimming pared 4 bases from V and 0 bases from J, leaving 14 bases between. This chain's CDR3 is CASSPRTASSGNTIYF. The CDR3 coding sequence is TGTGCCAGCAGCCCCAGGACAGCAAGCTCTGGAAACACCATATATTTT.

This chain joins TRBV4-2 and TRBJ1-1, with D tentatively TRBD1 (6 bases). V was pared by 0 bases and J by 8 bases, with 10 bases between. The CDR3 contains 13 residues. Germline CDR1 reads LGHNA; CDR2 reads YNFKEQ. CDR3 loop: CASSQDFTGEAFF. DNA of the CDR3: TGTGCCAGCAGCCAAGATTTTACAGGGGAAGCTTTCTTT.

The chain has TRBV12-3 or TRBV12-4 and TRBJ2-7; 11 bases align to TRBD1. With V trimmed by 6 bases and J by 6 bases, 4 bases remained unmatched. The CDR3 length is 13 residues. The CDR3 reads CASSAGQGVEQYF. The CDR3 coding sequence is TGTGCCAGCAGCGCGGGACAGGGGGTCGAGCAGTACTTC.

This rearrangement joins TRBV6-5 to TRBJ1-4; D not certain. The CDR3 totals 13 residues. Trimming removed 0 bases at V and 8 bases at J, with 7 bases between. Per the germline V gene, CDR1 is MNHEY and CDR2 is SVGAGI. CDR3 nucleotide sequence: TGTGCCAGCAGTTACTCGATACGGGAAAAACTGTTTTTT. Translated, it gives CASSYSIREKLFF.

This chain joins TRBV29-1 and TRBJ2-7, with D tentatively TRBD1 (5 bases). Trimming took off 4 bases at V and 5 bases at J, with 15 bases between the two ends. The CDR3 extends over 13 amino acids. CDR1 and CDR2 from the germline V gene are SQVTM and ANQGSEA. This CDR3 reads CSVGRQQDDEQYF. The CDR3 nucleotides read TGCAGCGTTGGACGACAGCAGGACGACGAGCAGTACTTC.

The rearrangement joins TRBV7-9 to TRBJ1-3; D possibly corresponds to TRBD1 (6 bases). This CDR3 spans 16 amino acids. Per germline, CDR1 SEHNR and CDR2 FQNEAQ (reference sequence). V gave up 2 bases and J gave up 0 bases, with 11 bases separating them. The CDR3 here is CASSLSTGTSGNTIYF. CDR3 DNA: TGTGCCAGCAGCTTATCAACAGGGACCTCTGGAAACACCATATATTTT.

Of note for this clone: Additional DNA sequences in this sample encode the identical CDR3. The chain has TRBV5-1 and TRBJ1-5, with no clear D. The CDR3 has 14 residues. Germline V gives CDR1 SGHRS, CDR2 YFSETQ. Trimming removed 0 bases from V and 4 bases from J, with 8 bases in between. The CDR3 nucleotides read TGCGCCAGCAGCTTGGATGGCGGGAATCAGCCCCAGCATTTT. Its protein product is CASSLDGGNQPQHF.

The chain links TRBV14 to TRBJ2-1, with TRBD2 matching over 10 bases. Germline V gene sequence: CDR1 SGHDN, CDR2 FVKESK. J gave up 8 bases and V 5 bases, and 9 bases lay outside the gene matches. CDR3 length: 15 residues. The CDR3 spells CASSVQLAGMDEQFF. The DNA of the CDR3 is TGTGCCAGCAGCGTACAACTAGCGGGGATGGATGAGCAGTTCTTC.